This is a list of T cell receptor beta chains from one sample in a study of shared clonotypes between healthy human individuals. Measured with immunoSEQ multiplex PCR; TCRdb has only the in-frame clones, and not every one. The sample has about 530,000 clones, 75% to 80% seen once. Sequencing was performed on PBMCs. These receptors all stem from a woman between 40 and 55 years old in good health. Some clones in this sample may be carry-over from other donors' samples. CDR3s include the opening cysteine and the closing phenylalanine or tryptophan. The D gene is left open where the match is weak. Only part of the rows carry a size: once, few, many, or a class if the clone is expanded.

.	TRBJ1-2	TRBV28	few	CAIRGGDYGYTF	TGTGCCATCCGGGGGGGGGACTATGGCTACACCTTC
.	TRBJ1-2	TRBV10-3	.	CAISESTDHGYTF	TGTGCCATCAGTGAGTCAACGGACCACGGCTACACCTTC
.	TRBJ2-7	TRBV10-1	many	CASSPSRGGEQYF	TGCGCCAGCAGCCCGAGCAGGGGAGGCGAGCAGTACTTC
.	TRBJ2-7	TRBV20-1	.	CSAHRCEQYF	TGCAGTGCCCATCGATGCGAGCAGTACTTC
.	TRBJ2-2	TRBV29-1	few	CSAQPRGGTGELFF	TGCAGCGCCCAACCCAGGGGTGGAACCGGGGAGCTGTTTTTT
.	TRBJ2-3	TRBV7-6	.	CASSERQLDTQYF	TGTGCCAGCAGCGAAAGACAGTTAGATACGCAGTATTTT
.	TRBJ2-5	TRBV7-8	.	CASSFRSQRETQYF	TGTGCCAGCAGCTTCCGCAGTCAACGAGAGACCCAGTACTTC
.	TRBJ1-2	TRBV6-6	.	CASSYSYSGNYGYTF	TGTGCCAGCAGTTACAGCTACAGTGGGAACTATGGCTACACCTTC
.	TRBJ2-1	TRBV9	.	CASSVSTELINEQFF	TGTGCCAGCAGCGTCAGCACCGAGTTGATCAATGAGCAGTTCTTC
.	TRBJ2-3	TRBV6-5	.	CASSSRDTQYF	TGTGCCAGCAGCTCAAGAGATACGCAGTATTTT
.	TRBJ1-5	TRBV11-1	.	CASSSKSAHGNQPQHF	TGTGCCAGCAGCTCAAAGTCGGCACACGGGAATCAGCCCCAGCATTTT
.	TRBJ1-4	TRBV29-1	few	CSVESGHAGTNEKLFF	TGCAGCGTTGAATCAGGTCACGCCGGGACTAATGAAAAACTGTTTTTT
TRBD1	TRBJ1-1	TRBV5-1	.	CASRSGQPNTEAFF	TGCGCCAGCAGGTCGGGACAGCCGAACACTGAAGCTTTCTTT
TRBD2	TRBJ2-2	TRBV9	.	CASARGVHTSGGTGELFF	TGTGCCTCAGCGCGGGGGGTGCACACTAGCGGAGGCACCGGGGAGCTGTTTTTT
.	TRBJ1-4	TRBV10-1	.	CASSHNTGLTNEKLFF	TGCGCCAGCAGTCACAACACAGGGTTAACTAATGAAAAACTGTTTTTT
TRBD2	TRBJ2-7	TRBV7-6	.	CASSLGFRDYGLDEQYF	TGTGCCAGCAGCCTAGGATTTAGGGACTACGGCTTAGACGAGCAGTACTTC
.	TRBJ1-2	TRBV5-6	few	CASSLEVTNYGYTF	TGTGCCAGCAGCTTAGAAGTGACGAACTATGGCTACACCTTC
.	TRBJ2-1	TRBV27	.	CASRGGGEQFF	TGTGCCAGCAGGGGAGGTGGTGAGCAGTTCTTC
.	TRBJ1-1	TRBV18	.	CASSAGQNTEAFF	TGTGCCAGCTCCGCGGGGCAGAACACTGAAGCTTTCTTT
TRBD2	TRBJ2-1	TRBV7-8	.	CASSLLGTSGSVYEQFF	TGTGCCAGCAGCTTACTTGGGACTAGCGGGAGTGTTTATGAGCAGTTCTTC
TRBD2	TRBJ2-1	TRBV5-1	.	CASSSGLEVLNEQFF	TGCGCCAGCAGTTCGGGACTAGAGGTTTTGAATGAGCAGTTCTTC
.	TRBJ2-6	TRBV18	.	CASSLLSGANVLTF	TGTGCCAGCTCACTGCTCTCTGGGGCCAACGTCCTGACTTTC
TRBD1	TRBJ1-1	TRBV5-1	.	CASSPETGAVRTEAFF	TGCGCCAGCAGCCCGGAGACAGGGGCAGTGCGTACTGAAGCTTTCTTT
.	TRBJ1-4	TRBV15	.	CATSRFKQGSAEKLFF	TGTGCCACCAGCAGATTTAAACAGGGTTCCGCCGAAAAACTGTTTTTT
TRBD2	TRBJ2-1	TRBV7-2	.	CASSTRLAGGREQFF	TGTGCCAGCAGCACCCGACTAGCGGGAGGGAGGGAGCAGTTCTTC